These 3 T cell receptor beta chains originate from one sample sequenced in a study of OX40 agonist ivuxolimab in advanced cancers. Receptor amplification or capture employed the immunoSEQ multiplex PCR assay. The table comes from immuneACCESS by way of TCRdb, which keeps in-frame sequences with V and J called. Part of the clones is missing from these tables; in studies checked, under half for an unresolved V gene and the rest for unknown reasons. This sample holds 70,000 to 95,000 clones; roughly 88% were observed only once. Of the sample, 3% to 4.5% is held by the ten largest clones. The source was CD4+ or CD8+ T cells sorted from blood, collected in a trial of the OX40 agonist ivuxolimab. The source of these receptors is an adult with an advanced solid tumor such as melanoma, head and neck, liver or kidney cancer.

The V gene is TRBV25-1, the J gene TRBJ2-5; 10 nucleotides align to TRBD1. The DNA end is a closer match to TRBJ2-7, so the J assignment may be wrong. CDR3 length: 13 residues. The V gene's germline CDR1 is MGHDK and CDR2 SYGVNS. The CDR3 spells CASATGGYHEQYF. CDR3 DNA: TGTGCCAGCGCGACAGGGGGCTACCACGAGCAGTACTTC.

This clone was observed a single time. The CDR3 reads CAWGQTNTGELFF. Written as DNA, the CDR3 is TGTGCCTGGGGACAGACGAACACCGGGGAGCTGTTTTTT. V and J are TRBV30 and TRBJ2-2, with TRBD1 as a possible D gene (6 bases). The germline V gene has CDR1 GTSNPN and CDR2 SVGIG (reference sequence). Trimming shortened V by 5 bases and J by 0 bases, and 7 bases separated the two germline ends. This CDR3 is 13 amino acids long. The entire variable domain, with the rest obtained from reference TRBV30 and TRBJ2-2, is as follows: SQTIHQWPATLVQPVGSPLSLECTVEGTSNPNLYWYRQAAGRGLQLLFYSVGIGQISSEVPQNLSASRPQDRQFILSSKKLLLSDSGFYLCAWGQTNTGELFFGEGSRLTVL.

The chain carries TRBV19 and TRBJ1-5, with D unresolved. Trimming left V 3 bases short and J 9 bases short, with 12 bases between. The length of the CDR3 is 13 residues. The V gene's germline CDR1 is LNHDA and CDR2 SQIVND (reference sequence). The CDR3: CASSILFEGPQHF. The CDR3 DNA sequence: TGTGCCAGTAGTATCCTCTTTGAGGGGCCCCAGCATTTT. Complete variable domain (other parts from reference TRBV19 and TRBJ1-5): DGGITQSPKYLFRKEGQNVTLSCEQNLNHDAMYWYRQDPGQGLRLIYYSQIVNDFQKGDIAEGYSVSREKKESFPLTVTSAQKNPTAFYLCASSILFEGPQHFGDGTRLSIL.